This paragraph reports one T cell receptor (beta chain). In the original analysis: Reference gene primer amplification yielded estimated nucleated cell counts. The assay was immunoSEQ multiplex PCR, and TCRdb's table has in-frame clones only and misses some. Clonal size and the V and J genes are those of that table, whereas D and trimming came from the DNA. The sample comprises about 260,000 clones, about 84% of which are singletons, and around 1.9% rests with the top ten. Clinical history as reported by participants underpinned cohort assignment. This specimen belongs to a study of blood T cell repertoires in COVID-19. Turning to the study itself: Sites across the United States, Italy and Spain contributed samples from acute and convalescent COVID-19. Sample material is recorded as cDNA or gDNA derived from T cells, B-cell-depleted T cells, or PBMCs.

CDR1 is SGHVS, CDR2 FNYEAQ, per germline. V lost 4 bases to trimming and J lost 5 bases; unmatched junction nucleotides: 9. This CDR3 spans 16 amino acids. The receptor's source is a woman between 45 and 65 years old who had recovered from COVID-19. Sequenced sample: PBMCs or T cells enriched from blood (not recorded which). The rearrangement links TRBV7-6 to TRBJ1-4, with 8 bases identical to TRBD1. Here the CDR3 DNA reads TGTGCCAGCAGCTCATCGACAGGGGCACTAAATGAAAAACTGTTTTTT. Protein: CASSSSTGALNEKLFF.